A selection of T cell receptor beta chains follows, all from one sample in a study of T cells in localized non-small cell lung cancer. Produced via immunoSEQ multiplex PCR; TCRdb's table is partial and in-frame only. The sample has more than 50,000 clones; approximately 80% are singletons. Here the sequenced sample was peripheral blood, taken before any cancer treatment. The source of these receptors is a female donor of 60 years or more with stage II squamous cell lung carcinoma. The conserved cysteine and the conserved F or W are not part of the CDR3 here. Fields, in order: V gene, J gene, clone size, CDR3 protein. The size entry is marked missing in some rows and otherwise reads once, few, many or a size class.

V: TRBV6-5
J: TRBJ2-1
size: .
CDR3: ASSYEAGPYNEQF

V: TRBV30
J: TRBJ1-4
size: few
CDR3: AWSPLGGLNEKLF

V: TRBV5-1
J: TRBJ1-2
size: .
CDR3: ASSLNPGQGLFSNYGYT

V: TRBV29-1
J: TRBJ2-3
size: .
CDR3: SVGETDTQY

V: TRBV5-6
J: TRBJ1-1
size: .
CDR3: ASSLGFKGTGGTEAF

V: TRBV7-9
J: TRBJ1-5
size: .
CDR3: ASSLGGYSNQPQH

V: TRBV19
J: TRBJ1-5
size: .
CDR3: ASSITQGSQPQH

V: TRBV7-3
J: TRBJ2-3
size: .
CDR3: ASSPTSGGTDTQY

V: TRBV11-2
J: TRBJ1-1
size: .
CDR3: ASSRGQVAEAF

V: TRBV10-3
J: TRBJ1-1
size: .
CDR3: AIGGGGDSMNTEAF

V: TRBV6-6
J: TRBJ2-7
size: .
CDR3: ASSPSPDILYEQY

V: TRBV7-8
J: TRBJ1-2
size: .
CDR3: ASSGQGLYGYT

V: TRBV11-2
J: TRBJ1-2
size: .
CDR3: ASSSPQGRNYGYT

V: TRBV5-1
J: TRBJ2-7
size: .
CDR3: ASGGAGGTYEQY

V: TRBV6-1
J: TRBJ1-3
size: .
CDR3: ASSEQGARGNTIY

V: TRBV21-1
J: TRBJ1-1
size: .
CDR3: ASSKEQGGNTEAF

V: TRBV7-9
J: TRBJ2-3
size: .
CDR3: ASSLRTGHRTDTQY

V: TRBV10-3
J: TRBJ1-4
size: .
CDR3: AISGSINEKLF

V: TRBV5-1
J: TRBJ2-3
size: .
CDR3: ASSLGRGGPLDTQY

V: TRBV29-1
J: TRBJ1-1
size: once
CDR3: SGGGGAEAF

V: TRBV5-6
J: TRBJ1-1
size: .
CDR3: ASSGDRINTEAF

V: TRBV19
J: TRBJ2-5
size: .
CDR3: ASSMRARETQY

V: TRBV10-3
J: TRBJ2-2
size: .
CDR3: AISESTSETGELF

V: TRBV4-1
J: TRBJ1-2
size: .
CDR3: ASSQEEGHGYGYT

V: TRBV9
J: TRBJ1-1
size: .
CDR3: ASSVVQGAEAF

V: TRBV11-2
J: TRBJ2-5
size: once
CDR3: ASSPGLAQETQY

V: TRBV9
J: TRBJ1-3
size: .
CDR3: ASSVTERAGNTIY

V: TRBV5-1
J: TRBJ1-2
size: few
CDR3: ASSLQSSGYT

V: TRBV5-1
J: TRBJ1-2
size: .
CDR3: ASSFGQDLGGYT

V: TRBV5-1
J: TRBJ2-3
size: .
CDR3: ASRQATDTQY

V: TRBV2
J: TRBJ1-4
size: .
CDR3: ASSRGTGGGNEKLF

V: TRBV5-1
J: TRBJ1-6
size: .
CDR3: ASSRDRTANNSPLH

V: TRBV27
J: TRBJ1-5
size: .
CDR3: ASSPLGTNQPQH

V: TRBV29-1
J: TRBJ2-7
size: .
CDR3: SVVGASEQY

V: TRBV19
J: TRBJ2-5
size: .
CDR3: ASSMQGKTQY

V: TRBV5-4
J: TRBJ2-7
size: few
CDR3: ASSLTDRSYEQY

V: TRBV7-9
J: TRBJ1-4
size: .
CDR3: ASSASGTNEKLF

V: TRBV7-9
J: TRBJ1-5
size: .
CDR3: ASSFDRGNQPQH

V: TRBV7-9
J: TRBJ1-4
size: .
CDR3: ASSWVPTNEKLF

V: TRBV5-6
J: TRBJ1-2
size: .
CDR3: ASSLGRTLTYGYT

V: TRBV6-6
J: TRBJ1-5
size: .
CDR3: ASSYSTGYQPQH

V: TRBV5-1
J: TRBJ2-1
size: .
CDR3: ASSLAPPSRGGSYNEQF

V: TRBV20-1
J: TRBJ2-5
size: .
CDR3: SASSALDEN

V: TRBV5-6
J: TRBJ1-2
size: .
CDR3: ASSLPAGQGETNYGYT

V: TRBV6-6
J: TRBJ1-4
size: .
CDR3: ASRPGQGARNEKLF

V: TRBV6-4
J: TRBJ1-5
size: .
CDR3: ASSVTFNSNQPQH

V: TRBV9
J: TRBJ1-2
size: .
CDR3: ASSVSRDTAYGYT

V: TRBV4-1
J: TRBJ2-6
size: .
CDR3: ASSPGDRGFSGANVLT

V: TRBV11-3
J: TRBJ2-1
size: once
CDR3: ASSETPNEQF

V: TRBV5-1
J: TRBJ2-3
size: .
CDR3: ASSPGTGLTDTQY